These 24 T cell receptor beta chains originate from one sample sequenced in a study of blood T cells in healthy people across ages. Through a sample-barcoded 5' primer and a J-beta primer mix, a second PCR was run for roughly 7 to 12 cycles. TCRdb used MiXCR to reprocess the 5' RACE reads, holding one entry per CDR3 protein. The data show approximately 960,000 distinct CDR3 sequences, under 35% seen once. These same data were also listed under a study on T cells of mothers and their children.

Input material: blood. Receptors originate from a woman in her thirties or forties in good health.

Worth noting for this clonotype: One end of the junction varies from germline; a read error may be responsible. The chain carries TRBV9 and TRBJ1-4; 7 nucleotides agree with TRBD1. This CDR3 contains 14 residues. In germline, CDR1 is SGDLS, CDR2 YYNGEE. CDR3 residues: CASSFQGANEKLFF. In DNA, the CDR3 is TGCGCCAGCAGCTTTCAGGGGGCTAATGAAAAACTGTTTTTT.

This sequence joins TRBV24-1 and TRBJ2-1; 8 bases match TRBD2. CDR1 and CDR2 (germline): KGHDR, SFDVKD. The junction had 10 bases not matched to a gene; V was cut back by 5 bases and J by 5 bases. The CDR3 is 16 residues long. CDR3 DNA sequence: TGTGCCACCAGTGCCCCACGAGCGGGAGAAGACAATGAGCAGTTCTTC. Translated, it gives CATSAPRAGEDNEQFF.

The rearrangement uses TRBV11-2 and TRBJ2-5, with 7 bases lining up with TRBD2. The end of the DNA aligns better with TRBJ2-7, so the J call may be wrong. Germline-derived CDR1 and CDR2 are SGHAT and FQNNGV. The CDR3 is 14 residues long. The CDR3 bases are TGTGCCAGCAGCTTACCTAGCGGACACTACGAGCAGTACTTC. Translation gives CASSLPSGHYEQYF.

This rearrangement joins TRBV20-1 to TRBJ1-2; 11 bases line up with TRBD1. V lost 0 bases and J lost 3; bases outside the gene matches: 3. CDR1 is DFQATT and CDR2 is SNEGSKA in the germline V gene (reference sequence). CDR3 length: 15 amino acids. CDR3 in amino acids: CSARDKDRGHYGYTF. CDR3 nucleotide sequence: TGCAGTGCTAGAGATAAGGACAGGGGGCACTATGGCTACACCTTC.

The J gene is TRBJ1-2, the V gene TRBV6-5; 7 bases match TRBD1. CDR3 length: 14 residues. The germline gives CDR1 MNHEY, CDR2 SVGAGI. V was clipped by 7 bases and J by 3 bases; unmatched bases: 8. As DNA, the CDR3 is TGTGCCAGCACCCCTACAGGGGCCCACTATGGCTACACCTTC. Protein: CASTPTGAHYGYTF.

The genes are TRBV5-6 and TRBJ1-1; no definite D call. V was pared by 4 bases and J by 2 bases, with 12 bases between. This CDR3 is built from 14 residues. Germline values: CDR1 SGHDT, CDR2 YYEEEE. For the CDR3, the DNA is TGTGCCAGCAGCCGTCAACTGGATAACACTGAAGCTTTCTTT. Translation: CASSRQLDNTEAFF.

The J gene is TRBJ1-4, the V gene TRBV12-3 or TRBV12-4, with TRBD1 as a possible D gene (5 bases). The CDR3 has 13 residues. Trimming pared 3 bases from V and 7 bases from J, leaving 9 bases between. The CDR3 coding sequence is TGTGCCAGCAGTTTGAGTCAGGGTGAAAAACTGTTTTTT. Encoded protein: CASSLSQGEKLFF.

This clonotype was recorded many times. The chain uses TRBV9 and TRBJ2-5, with 9 bases matching TRBD2. The CDR3 is 14 amino acids. The trim removed 4 bases at V and 4 bases at J, leaving 5 bases unmatched. CDR1 and CDR2 from the germline V gene are SGDLS and YYNGEE. The CDR3 coding sequence is TGTGCCAGCAGCCCGCGGGGGGGATTAGAGACCCAGTACTTC. Encoded protein: CASSPRGGLETQYF.

The chain carries TRBV2 and TRBJ1-2; D not resolved. The germline V gene encodes CDR1 SNHLY and CDR2 FYNNEI. V shed 2 bases and J shed 8 bases, with 6 bases lying between them. The CDR3 length is 11 residues. Here the CDR3 reads CASSEIFGYTF. CDR3 DNA sequence: TGTGCCAGCAGTGAAATATTCGGCTACACCTTC.

The V gene is TRBV20-1, the J gene TRBJ1-2; the D gene is possibly TRBD1 (5 bases). The length of the CDR3 is 14 residues. Germline values: CDR1 DFQATT, CDR2 SNEGSKA (reference sequence). Trimming shortened V by 6 bases and J by 2 bases, and 16 bases separated the two germline ends. The CDR3 DNA reads TGCAGTGCCGACGGGGGGGGATCCAACTATGGCTACACCTTC. It specifies CSADGGGSNYGYTF.

This rearrangement joins TRBV28 to TRBJ2-3; tentatively, D is TRBD1 (5 bases). Germline-derived CDR1 and CDR2 are MDHEN and SYDVKM. CDR3 length: 14 amino acids. Trimming took off 5 bases at V and 0 bases at J, with 9 bases between the two ends. CDR3 bases: TGTGCCAGCAGTGCGGACACAAGCACAGATACGCAGTATTTT. This sequence encodes CASSADTSTDTQYF.

This clonotype was seen at least ten times. This chain connects TRBV27 to TRBJ1-2; possibly TRBD1 for D (6 bases). The V gene's germline CDR1 is MNHEY and CDR2 SMNVEV (reference sequence). Trimming pared 5 bases from V and 8 bases from J, leaving 15 bases between. This CDR3 region has 13 residues. CDR3 bases: TGTGCCAGCAGTGCCGGGGGGCGTTTGGGCTACACCTTC. As protein: CASSAGGRLGYTF.

The chain couples TRBV28 to TRBJ2-7; a possible D gene is TRBD2 (6 bases). This CDR3 spans 14 amino acids. The germline V and J ends were trimmed by 4 bases and 0 bases, with 10 bases remaining between them. CDR1 and CDR2 from the germline V gene are MDHEN and SYDVKM. The CDR3 DNA reads TGTGCCAGCAGTTGCGGGATTTTCTCCTACGAGCAGTACTTC. It translates to CASSCGIFSYEQYF.

The chain has TRBV13 and TRBJ2-7, with TRBD2 matching over 10 bases. Germline CDR1 reads PRHDT; CDR2 reads FYEKMQ (reference sequence). CDR3 size: 17 residues. With 1 base clipped from V and 4 bases from J, the junction kept 10 bases outside the gene matches. In DNA, the CDR3 is TGTGCCAGCAGCTTAGACCCCTCTAGCGGGGGCCGGTACGAGCAGTACTTC. It encodes CASSLDPSSGGRYEQYF.

V is TRBV12-3 or TRBV12-4 and J is TRBJ2-1; 11 nucleotides match TRBD2. This CDR3 is built from 16 residues. V was clipped by 6 bases and J by 7 bases; unmatched bases: 11. CDR3 coding DNA: TGTGCCAGCAGCCCACACCTGGCTAGCGGGGGGAATGAGCAGTTCTTC. It is translated as CASSPHLASGGNEQFF.

Remarks on this clonotype: A much larger clone sits a single nucleotide away, making a read error possible. Written as DNA, the CDR3 is TGTGCCCCTACCCGGGACAGCCATATTCAGTACTTC. Translating it yields CAPTRDSHIQYF. The V and J genes are TRBV28 and TRBJ2-4, with 7 bases that match TRBD1. In germline, CDR1 is MDHEN, CDR2 SYDVKM. Trimming cost V 11 bases and J 10 bases; bases outside gene matches: 11. The CDR3 spans 12 residues.

This clonotype turned up a few times. The chain uses TRBV18 and TRBJ2-3; tentatively, D is TRBD2 (5 bases). The V and J ends lost 0 bases and 4 bases respectively, with 11 bases between them. The CDR3 has 15 amino acids. Germline values: CDR1 KGHSH, CDR2 LQKENI. The CDR3 DNA reads as TGTGCCAGCTCACCACCGACACGCGGGTCAGATACGCAGTATTTT. This translates into CASSPPTRGSDTQYF.

A remark on this clonotype: A read error is possible here, since a much larger clone lies one base away. J is TRBJ2-5 and V is TRBV29-1; D gene ambiguous. CDR3 length equals 13 residues. V was clipped by 6 bases and J by 11 bases, with 22 bases between them. Per germline, CDR1 SQVTM and CDR2 ANQGSEA. The CDR3 spells CSVDKPYGDEQYF. The CDR3 nucleotides read TGCAGCGTCGATAAACCTTACGGCGATGAGCAGTACTTC.

On this clonotype itself: At one end the junction does not follow the germline gene, possibly because of a read error. This chain's CDR3 is CSVRGIAYNEQFF. The DNA of the CDR3 is TGCAGTGTTAGAGGAATAGCATACAATGAGCAGTTCTTC. This chain joins TRBV20-1 and TRBJ2-1; unclear D gene. The CDR3 has 13 amino acids. Germline V gene lookup returns CDR1 DFQATT and CDR2 SNEGSKA (reference sequence).

V gene TRBV19 combines with J gene TRBJ1-1; D is perhaps TRBD1 (5 bases). The CDR3 totals 14 residues. The germline gives CDR1 LNHDA, CDR2 SQIVND (reference sequence). Trimming cost V 3 bases and J 7 bases, with 15 bases left between them. The CDR3 region is CASSIGGTPLEAFF. The CDR3 DNA sequence: TGTGCCAGTAGTATTGGGGGGACTCCCCTTGAAGCTTTCTTT.

The rearrangement joins TRBV7-2 to TRBJ1-1, with D tentatively TRBD1 (5 bases). The CDR3 runs to 15 residues. Germline lookup yields CDR1 SGHTA and CDR2 FQGNSA. V was clipped by 1 base and J by 4 bases, with 13 bases between them. CDR3 sequence reads: CASSLVGAAGTEAFF. CDR3 bases: TGTGCCAGCAGCTTAGTTGGGGCAGCAGGCACTGAAGCTTTCTTT.

The chain has TRBV5-1 and TRBJ2-1; TRBD1 agrees at 10 bases. The germline gives CDR1 SGHRS, CDR2 YFSETQ. The CDR3 has 15 residues. V lost 0 bases to trimming and J lost 8 bases; unmatched junction nucleotides: 5. DNA of the CDR3: TGCGCCAGCAGCTTGGATGGACAGGGGGTCGATGAGCAGTTCTTC. Residues: CASSLDGQGVDEQFF.

Comment on this clonotype: The junction and the germline gene differ at one end; a read error may be behind it. The CDR3 protein is CTSSVVWESEQYF. The CDR3 DNA is TGTACCAGCAGCGTAGTTTGGGAATCCGAGCAGTATTTT. The chain couples TRBV9 to TRBJ2-3; no definite D call. CDR1 SGDLS and CDR2 YYNGEE come from the germline V gene. The CDR3 spans 13 residues.

This clonotype was observed many times. Germline is not matched at one junction end, which may reflect a read error. This rearrangement joins TRBV5-1 to TRBJ2-5; 7 bases are shared with TRBD1. The germline CDR1 and CDR2 sequences are SGHRS and YFSETQ. The CDR3 length is 13 residues. CDR3 DNA sequence: TGTGCCAGCAGCTCCGGGACAGAAGAGACCCAGTACTTC. Translated, it gives CASSSGTEETQYF.